This T cell receptor beta chain was observed in a study of cytomegalovirus exposure and HLA in healthy donors. Notes on the study in general: Some highly shared sequence variants likely arose as a pipeline artifact.

The PCR used 60 Vbeta and 13 Jbeta primers. Profiling relied on immunoSEQ multiplex PCR, and the TCRdb table lists in-frame clones only, not all of them. The sample yields under 200,000 clones, 79% seen once. This clone came up a few times. Its antigen is undetermined. The V gene's germline CDR1 is KGHSH and CDR2 LQKENI. V was clipped by 5 bases and J by 9 bases, with 17 bases between them. CDR3 length: 13 residues. The sample comprised PBMCs. The V call is TRBV18, the J call TRBJ2-7; D is perhaps TRBD2 (6 bases). The receptor was derived from a woman between 40 and 50 years old in good health and CMV-seronegative. CDR3 region: CASSTGAGSVQYF. CDR3 sequence (DNA): TGTGCCAGCTCAACGGGAGCAGGGTCCGTGCAGTACTTC.